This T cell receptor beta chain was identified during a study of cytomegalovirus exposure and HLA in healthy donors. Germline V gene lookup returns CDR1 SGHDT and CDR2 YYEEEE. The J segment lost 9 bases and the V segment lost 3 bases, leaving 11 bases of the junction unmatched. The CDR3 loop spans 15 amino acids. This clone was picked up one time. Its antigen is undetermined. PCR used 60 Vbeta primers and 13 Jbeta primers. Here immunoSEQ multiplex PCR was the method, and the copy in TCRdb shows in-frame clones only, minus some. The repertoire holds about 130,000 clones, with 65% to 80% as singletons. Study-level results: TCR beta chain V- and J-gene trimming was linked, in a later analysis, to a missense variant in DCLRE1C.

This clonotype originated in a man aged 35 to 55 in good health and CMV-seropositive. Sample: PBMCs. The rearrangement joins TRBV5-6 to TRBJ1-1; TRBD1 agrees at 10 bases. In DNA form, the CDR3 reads TGTGCCAGCAGCTCCCCTCGGGACAGGGGATTGCAAGCTTTCTTT. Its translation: CASSSPRDRGLQAFF.